This T cell receptor (beta chain) was retrieved from a study of siplizumab effects on memory and regulatory T cells (dated by TCRdb to between 2018 and 2020). A note on the overall study: The study looked at the effect of siplizumab, an anti-CD2 antibody, on alloreactive T-cell subsets in allogeneic mixed lymphocyte reactions made from human PBMCs.

Sorted unstimulated T cells and proliferating T cells recovered from mixed lymphocyte reactions underwent TCRbeta CDR3 sequencing. Fresh whole blood from ten HLA-typed healthy donors was used as the source from which PBMCs were isolated. Points on this clone: What antigen it recognizes has not been identified. There are no base qualities to consult, and no much larger clone falls within one base.

The paper as a whole reports these results and caveats: The suppressive function of proliferating Tregs from siplizumab cultures was not functionally confirmed. The cumulative frequency of alloreactive sequences traceable to unstimulated CD4+ memory T cells was significantly reduced by siplizumab. Among mappable alloreactive CD4+ clones, an average Treg-derived fraction of over 60% was observed with siplizumab, compared with roughly 25% in control reactions. Compared with memory T cells, unstimulated naive T cells appeared more diverse, and naive cells seemed to make a substantial contribution to the alloresponse. A naive or memory phenotype could not be assigned to roughly 80-95% of proliferating CD4+ or CD8+ clones. Sequences below about 10^-5 frequency were poorly captured, so only a minor fraction of alloreactive clones could be mapped to unstimulated subsets.

Libraries came from the immunoSEQ multiplex PCR assay. The deep sequencing platform assayed about 91,000 TCR templates per sample. Genomic DNA extracted from sorted T cells was used for TCRbeta CDR3 sequencing. The study's own analysis went as follows. The R programming language was used for clonal analysis of the TCRbeta CDR3 data. Alloreactive CD4+ and CD8+ clones were identified by comparing unstimulated samples to CFSE-low samples taken after the reaction. Regulatory or non-regulatory origin of alloreactive CD4+ clones was assigned by matching sequences to the sorted unstimulated Treg and non-Treg repertoires. The table was pulled from immuneACCESS by TCRdb, which kept in-frame rearrangements only. Such tables lose some clones; where checked, under half of the loss comes from unresolved V genes, and the rest has no known cause. V and J calls and clone size are those listed in that table; D and trimming were worked out from the DNA. This sample gives about 110,000 clones in total; 85% to 95% of them show up just once. The ten largest clones add up to more than 0.3% of the sample.

Per the germline V gene, SGHNT is the CDR1 and YENEEA is the CDR2. Spanning cysteine to phenylalanine, the CDR3 consists of 11 amino acids. Only the CDR3 part of the read is kept: 33 bases, read in frame from the first base. V was cut back by 1 base and J by 8 bases, leaving a gap of 3 bases between them. The sequencing input was CD4+ T cells sorted from blood. The clonotype comes from a human donor in good health. Here the chain combines TRBV11-3 and TRBJ2-1, with the D gene uncertain. In nucleotide form, the sequence is TGTGCCAGCAGCTTAGCGTATGAGCAGTTCTTC. Its translation is CASSLAYEQFF.